This TCR beta chain was recorded in a study of shared clonotypes between healthy human individuals. The CDR3 length is 15 residues. Germline loops: CDR1 GTSNPN, CDR2 SVGIG (reference sequence). Between the trimmed V and J ends, which lost 3 bases and 6 bases, there was a span of 17 bases. The investigators split CD4+ cells into a CD45RA+ naive subset and a CD45RA-negative memory subset. The run depth of the assay was deep. Sequenced by immunoSEQ multiplex PCR; TCRdb stores in-frame clones only, minus some. The sample comprises some 1 million clones, more than 65% of which are singletons, and about 1.5% rests with the top ten. This clone was seen a few times.

V gene TRBV30 combines with J gene TRBJ1-4; D is unclear. The receptor's source is a man younger than 35 in good health. Sequenced sample: memory CD4+ T cells sorted from blood. Subset: CD45RA-negative fraction. The CDR3 is CAWSQTVVADEKLFF. CDR3 in DNA: TGTGCCTGGAGCCAAACGGTTGTTGCGGATGAAAAACTGTTTTTT.